These T cell receptor beta chains were read from a single sample in a study of cytomegalovirus exposure and HLA in healthy donors. Generated by immunoSEQ multiplex PCR, the TCRdb table keeps only in-frame clones and is missing some. The table includes 54,000 or so clones, roughly 53% detected once. Sequencing used PBMCs. These receptors were taken from a human donor in good health. The conserved cysteine and the conserved F or W are not part of the CDR3 here. A D gene is named only where the DNA matches it firmly. Expanded clones are given a class, and other clones once, few, many or no size at all.

d_call	cdr3_length	v_call	clone_size	j_call	cdr3_aa
TRBD2	13	TRBV11-2	.	TRBJ2-5	ASSLGLAAQETQY
.	13	TRBV5-4	.	TRBJ1-3	ASSRDRGSGNTIY
TRBD1	14	TRBV4-3	.	TRBJ1-1	ASSQGQGAMNTEAF
.	12	TRBV7-3	.	TRBJ2-2	ASRPLLAPGELF
TRBD1	12	TRBV7-3	.	TRBJ2-7	ASSPPGQPYEQY
.	11	TRBV19	.	TRBJ1-2	ASTRTGNYGYT
TRBD2	15	TRBV4-2	.	TRBJ2-5	ASSQGTGLAGWETQY
TRBD2	13	TRBV7-9	few	TRBJ2-7	ASSSGGVGIYEQY
.	9	TRBV11-2	.	TRBJ2-7	ASSPAWEQY
.	13	TRBV7-2	.	TRBJ1-1	ASSPAEGSNTEAF
.	13	TRBV4-2	.	TRBJ1-1	ASSQAGQSNPEAF
TRBD1	13	TRBV6-6	.	TRBJ1-6	ASTPTDRGNSPLH
.	12	TRBV2	.	TRBJ1-4	ASREGRTNEKLF
.	10	TRBV29-1	.	TRBJ1-5	SVVEGNQPQH
.	13	TRBV6-5	.	TRBJ2-7	ASSYSQNRYYEQY
TRBD1	11	TRBV30	few	TRBJ1-3	ATPDRAGNTIY
.	11	TRBV27	.	TRBJ1-2	ASSLSGPYGYT
.	13	TRBV6-1	once	TRBJ1-5	ASSVSGFGGQPQH
TRBD2	14	TRBV7-2	few	TRBJ2-2	ASSLGGGGLTGELF
.	11	TRBV10-3	.	TRBJ2-5	AISDTGRETQY
TRBD2	11	TRBV2	.	TRBJ2-5	ASHRGTSGTQY
.	12	TRBV7-9	.	TRBJ2-5	ASSPDSVQETQY
TRBD2	14	TRBV7-3	.	TRBJ2-1	ASSLRSGGQYNEQF
.	12	TRBV5-1	.	TRBJ1-1	ASSPKTGWSEAF
TRBD1	11	TRBV10-3	.	TRBJ2-5	ATKGTGRETQY
.	12	TRBV18	once	TRBJ2-7	ASSPRTETYEQY
.	12	TRBV5-1	few	TRBJ1-2	ASSFRSGEYGYT
.	12	TRBV19	few	TRBJ1-2	ASSIERGNYGYT
TRBD1	13	TRBV5-1	.	TRBJ1-4	ASSQTGDPLEKLF
TRBD2	14	TRBV30	.	TRBJ2-3	AWSARRGLITDTQY
.	10	TRBV7-3	.	TRBJ2-1	ASSFGIGEQF
.	14	TRBV4-1	.	TRBJ1-4	ASSPKWAGWEEKLF
TRBD2	11	TRBV7-9	.	TRBJ2-7	ASKLADHYEQY
.	13	TRBV27	.	TRBJ2-3	ASWARGGHADTQY
.	12	TRBV2	.	TRBJ1-5	ATRGGEGNQPQH
TRBD1	10	TRBV7-2	.	TRBJ1-1	ASSFRTGAAF
.	12	TRBV5-1	.	TRBJ2-7	ASSLEPRSYEQY
TRBD1	15	TRBV6-1	.	TRBJ1-3	ASSDTGGGFSGNTIY
.	13	TRBV4-1	.	TRBJ1-5	ASSQENRENQPQH
TRBD2	14	TRBV7-8	.	TRBJ2-2	ASSGTSGANTGELF
.	13	TRBV27	once	TRBJ1-5	ASSLRTPGDQPQH
TRBD2	12	TRBV27	.	TRBJ2-7	ASSLMGGNYEQY
.	11	TRBV18	.	TRBJ1-1	ASSQGVDTEAF
.	10	TRBV30	few	TRBJ2-5	AWSVIEETQY
.	12	TRBV29-1	.	TRBJ1-2	SVEGVARDYGYT
TRBD1	14	TRBV7-9	.	TRBJ2-7	ASSLKGTGASYEQY
TRBD1	14	TRBV7-2	once	TRBJ1-6	ASSPNAGTGFSPLH
TRBD1	14	TRBV5-1	.	TRBJ1-1	ASSLRDRRMNTEAF
.	11	TRBV4-3	.	TRBJ1-2	ASSQFTNYGYT
TRBD1	11	TRBV11-2	.	TRBJ1-1	ASSSRDRVSAF
TRBD1	12	TRBV6-5	.	TRBJ1-1	ASSSPGGNTEAF
.	14	TRBV9	few	TRBJ1-4	ASRKTTADPNEKLF
TRBD1	11	TRBV18	.	TRBJ1-2	ASRTGGADGYT
.	13	TRBV6-5	.	TRBJ1-2	ASSYQGSPPSGYT
.	13	TRBV7-9	.	TRBJ1-6	ASSSQSPLMSPLH
TRBD1	11	TRBV10-2	.	TRBJ1-2	ASWTGGNYGYT
.	12	TRBV10-1	.	TRBJ1-2	ASSAGRDYYGYP
.	12	TRBV7-9	.	TRBJ2-5	ASSLGGGGETQY